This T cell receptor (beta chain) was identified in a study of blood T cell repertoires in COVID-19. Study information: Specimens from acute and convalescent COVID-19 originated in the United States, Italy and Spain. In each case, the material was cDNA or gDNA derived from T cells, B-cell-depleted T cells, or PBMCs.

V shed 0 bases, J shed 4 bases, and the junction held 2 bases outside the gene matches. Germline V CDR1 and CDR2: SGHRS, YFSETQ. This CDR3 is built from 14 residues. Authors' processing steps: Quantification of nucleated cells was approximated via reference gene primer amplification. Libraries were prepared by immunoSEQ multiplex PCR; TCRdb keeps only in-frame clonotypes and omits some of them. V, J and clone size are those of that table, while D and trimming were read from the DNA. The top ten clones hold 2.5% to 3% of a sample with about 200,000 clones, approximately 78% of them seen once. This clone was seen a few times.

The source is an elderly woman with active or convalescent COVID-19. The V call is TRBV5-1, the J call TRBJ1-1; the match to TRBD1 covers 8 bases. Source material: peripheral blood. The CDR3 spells CASSLEQGGTEAFF. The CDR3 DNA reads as TGCGCCAGCAGCTTGGAACAGGGGGGCACTGAAGCTTTCTTT.